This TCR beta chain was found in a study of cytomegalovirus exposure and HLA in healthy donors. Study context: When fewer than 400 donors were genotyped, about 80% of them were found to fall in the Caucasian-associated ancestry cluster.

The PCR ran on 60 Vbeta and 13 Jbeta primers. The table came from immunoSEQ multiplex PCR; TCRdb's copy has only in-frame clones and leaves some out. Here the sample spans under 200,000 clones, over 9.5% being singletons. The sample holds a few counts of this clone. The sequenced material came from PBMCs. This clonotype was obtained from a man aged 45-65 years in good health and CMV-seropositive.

In DNA form, the CDR3 reads TGTGCCAGCAGTTTCTATACAGATACAACTAATGAAAAACTGTTTTTT. It yields the protein CASSFYTDTTNEKLFF. The chain recombines TRBV28 with TRBJ1-4; D gene uncertain. Trimming cost V 3 bases and J 0 bases, with 11 bases left between them. This CDR3 is built from 16 residues. Germline CDR1 MDHEN, CDR2 SYDVKM.